This passage covers 27 T cell receptor beta chains from one sample sequenced in a study of T cell changes during pregnancy in multiple sclerosis. Produced via immunoSEQ multiplex PCR; TCRdb's table is partial and in-frame only. The repertoire holds about 23,000 clones, with 85% to 90% as singletons. The source material was CD8+ T cells from peripheral blood mononuclear cells, sampled before pregnancy. The receptor source for this set is a female donor with multiple sclerosis, enrolled in a pregnancy study.

The chain is built from TRBV30 and TRBJ2-6, with a weak D call TRBD2 (5 bases). Trimming shortened V by 0 bases and J by 1 base, and 13 bases separated the two germline ends. The CDR3 runs to 17 residues. From germline, CDR1 is GTSNPN and CDR2 SVGIG (reference sequence). CDR3 in amino acids: CAWSVLDRRSGANVLTF. DNA for the CDR3: TGTGCCTGGAGTGTACTGGATAGGAGGTCTGGGGCCAACGTCCTGACTTTC.

The V gene is TRBV7-9, the J gene TRBJ2-5; D may be TRBD1 (6 bases). The length of the CDR3 is 16 residues. Germline lookup yields CDR1 SEHNR and CDR2 FQNEAQ (reference sequence). Trimming cost V 2 bases and J 4 bases, with 17 bases left between them. Here the CDR3 DNA reads TGTGCCAGCAGCTTAATTTTGGATACAGGGTCAGAGACCCAGTACTTC. It codes for CASSLILDTGSETQYF.

This clone was found many times. V and J are TRBV6-4 and TRBJ2-2; D might be TRBD1 (6 bases). V was trimmed by 3 bases and J by 2 bases, leaving 13 bases between them. The CDR3 has 16 residues. CDR1 and CDR2 (germline): MRHNA, SNTAGT. The CDR3: CASSEAPGQNTGELFF. The CDR3 nucleotides are TGTGCCAGCAGTGAGGCCCCGGGACAAAACACCGGGGAGCTGTTTTTT.

The chain employs TRBV5-1 and TRBJ2-5; 7 positions agree with TRBD2. Judging by the DNA end, TRBJ2-7 fits better; the J call may be wrong. CDR3 length equals 14 residues. CDR1 is SGHRS, CDR2 YFSETQ, per germline. In DNA form, the CDR3 reads TGCGCCAGCAGCTTGTGGGAGGGGACCTACGAGCAGTACTTC. It encodes CASSLWEGTYEQYF.

CDR3 bases: TGTGCCAGCAGCCCAAGGGTCCCGGGGACCGGGGAGCTGTTTTTT. It translates to CASSPRVPGTGELFF. This chain links TRBV7-9 with TRBJ2-2; D perhaps matches TRBD2 (5 bases). V shed 5 bases and J shed 5 bases, with 15 bases lying between them. This CDR3 has 15 residues. CDR1 SEHNR and CDR2 FQNEAQ come from the germline V gene (reference sequence).

The chain uses TRBV29-1 and TRBJ2-1; the D gene is possibly TRBD1 (6 bases). The CDR3 has 15 amino acids. The germline V gene has CDR1 SQVTM and CDR2 ANQGSEA. V was trimmed by 4 bases and J by 8 bases, leaving 21 bases between them. The CDR3 spells CSVVFGTRIFDEQFF. The CDR3 DNA reads as TGCAGCGTTGTTTTCGGGACAAGGATTTTCGATGAGCAGTTCTTC.

The chain recombines TRBV6-1 with TRBJ2-7; tentative D call: TRBD2 (6 bases). The V end was cut by 1 base, the J end by 4 bases, with 14 bases between. CDR1 MNHNS and CDR2 SASEGT come from the germline V gene. CDR3 length equals 15 residues. The CDR3 DNA follows: TGTGCCAGCAGTGAAGAGGAGACTAGTAGTTACGAGCAGTACTTC. Translated: CASSEEETSSYEQYF.

This clone was seen only a few times. The J gene is TRBJ1-4, the V gene TRBV6-1; the D is unclear. This CDR3 comprises 14 residues. Trimming removed 0 bases at V and 3 bases at J, with 5 bases between. CDR1 and CDR2 (germline): MNHNS, SASEGT. CDR3 nucleotide sequence: TGTGCCAGCAGTGAAGCTACACCTAATGAAAAACTGTTTTTT. Translating gives CASSEATPNEKLFF.

The chain combines TRBV28 with TRBJ2-7, with TRBD2 identical over 9 bases. This CDR3 contains 15 residues. V shed 2 bases and J 2 bases; nucleotides not matched to a gene: 4. The V gene's germline CDR1 is MDHEN and CDR2 SYDVKM. The CDR3, as DNA: TGTGCCAGCAGTTTACTAGCGGGACCTACCTACGAGCAGTACTTC. This gives the protein CASSLLAGPTYEQYF.

This chain links TRBV4-3 with TRBJ2-3; TRBD1 matches at 8 bases. Germline V gene data show CDR1 as LGHNA and CDR2 as YSLEER. Trimming took 4 bases from V and 4 from J; bases not matched to a gene: 16. CDR3 length: 18 amino acids. The CDR3 nucleotides are TGCGCCAGCAGCCCAGAACCCGTTGGACAGGGTGCCGCAGATACGCAGTATTTT. This sequence encodes CASSPEPVGQGAADTQYF.

The chain combines TRBV9 with TRBJ2-1; no definite D call. Trimming took off 3 bases at V and 3 bases at J, with 10 bases between the two ends. Per the germline V gene, CDR1 is SGDLS and CDR2 is YYNGEE. The CDR3 contains 14 residues. CDR3 amino acids: CASSGAILYNEQFF. The DNA for the CDR3 is TGTGCCAGCAGCGGGGCGATACTCTACAATGAGCAGTTCTTC.

This clone occurred once. The chain joins TRBV28 to TRBJ1-1, with a weak D call TRBD1 (6 bases). The V end was cut by 10 bases, the J end by 1 base, with 13 bases between. This CDR3 contains 13 residues. CDR1 is MDHEN, CDR2 SYDVKM, per germline. The CDR3 is CAIQGRPNTEAFF. The CDR3 region has the DNA TGTGCCATCCAGGGGCGGCCGAACACTGAAGCTTTCTTT.

Within the sample, this clone is medium-sized. The V and J genes are TRBV28 and TRBJ2-7; D gene uncertain. The germline CDR1 and CDR2 sequences are MDHEN and SYDVKM. V dropped 2 bases and J dropped 5 bases, with 10 bases sitting between them. The CDR3 consists of 13 residues. DNA of the CDR3: TGTGCCAGCAGTTTAAGAGGATGGGACGAGCAGTACTTC. Its translation: CASSLRGWDEQYF.

CDR3 sequence reads: CASRQGDEQYF. CDR3 sequence (DNA): TGTGCCAGCAGACAGGGGGACGAGCAGTACTTC. The rearrangement joins TRBV25-1 to TRBJ2-7, with 8 bases that match TRBD1. The CDR3 has 11 amino acids. Trimming removed 6 bases from V and 5 bases from J; junction bases left unmatched: 0. Germline V gene data show CDR1 as MGHDK and CDR2 as SYGVNS.

The chain has TRBV6-6 and TRBJ2-1, with a tentative D call TRBD1 (5 bases). This CDR3 comprises 16 residues. Per germline, CDR1 MNHNY and CDR2 SVGAGI (reference sequence). Trimming took 5 bases from V and 3 from J, leaving 17 bases between them. The DNA of the CDR3 is TGTGCCAGCAGTGCAACAGGACCGCCCCTCTACAATGAGCAGTTCTTC. It translates to CASSATGPPLYNEQFF.

V usage is TRBV7-3 and J usage is TRBJ2-3; a weak D match, TRBD2 (6 bases). The CDR3 consists of 16 residues. CDR1 is SGHTA and CDR2 is FQGTGA in the germline V gene. V lost 5 bases to trimming and J lost 0 bases, with 15 bases between them. In DNA form, the CDR3 reads TGTGCCAGCAGCAAAGAGCGGGTCTCTAGCACAGATACGCAGTATTTT. Translated, it gives CASSKERVSSTDTQYF.

The chain links TRBV11-2 to TRBJ2-7; 9 bases map to TRBD1. Germline V gene data show CDR1 as SGHAT and CDR2 as FQNNGV. The CDR3 has 15 residues. Trimming at V came to 6 bases and at J to 4 bases, leaving 10 bases not matched to a gene. CDR3 coding DNA: TGTGCCAGCAGTTCCAACCGGGACAGGGCGTACGAGCAGTACTTC. As protein: CASSSNRDRAYEQYF.

This chain joins TRBV9 and TRBJ2-7; TRBD2 matches 10 bases. The CDR3 extends over 15 amino acids. Losses at the gene ends were 5 bases for V and 0 bases for J; bases not matched to a gene: 5. The germline CDR1 and CDR2 sequences are SGDLS and YYNGEE. The CDR3 region has the DNA TGTGCCAGCAGTGGGACTAGCGATAGCTCCTACGAGCAGTACTTC. The encoded protein is CASSGTSDSSYEQYF.

The V gene is TRBV25-1, the J gene TRBJ2-1; 8 bases line up with TRBD2. V trimming: 6 bases; J trimming: 4 bases; junction bases outside the gene matches: 2. The V gene's germline CDR1 is MGHDK and CDR2 SYGVNS. The length of the CDR3 is 13 residues. The CDR3 here is CASRREGYNEQFF. In DNA, the CDR3 is TGTGCCAGCAGACGGGAGGGATACAATGAGCAGTTCTTC.

This chain connects TRBV6-6 to TRBJ2-3, with D possibly TRBD2 on 6 matching bases. Germline V gene sequence: CDR1 MNHNY, CDR2 SVGAGI (reference sequence). The V end was cut by 4 bases, the J end by 3 bases, with 14 bases between. The length of the CDR3 is 15 residues. The CDR3 loop reads CASSFWGGGTDTQYF. The CDR3 nucleotides are TGTGCCAGCAGTTTTTGGGGTGGGGGGACAGATACGCAGTATTTT.

The chain has TRBV7-8 and TRBJ2-3, with TRBD2 matching over 12 bases. CDR1 and CDR2 from the germline V gene are SGHVS and FQNEAQ. The junction had 13 bases not matched to a gene; V was cut back by 5 bases and J by 4 bases. The CDR3 runs to 18 residues. This CDR3 is CASSPNFELAGGADTQYF. The CDR3 region has the DNA TGTGCCAGCAGCCCTAACTTTGAACTAGCGGGAGGAGCAGATACGCAGTATTTT.

This CDR3 is CASSLLSSYNEQFF. The DNA for the CDR3 is TGTGCCAGCAGTTTACTCAGCTCCTACAATGAGCAGTTCTTC. The V and J genes are TRBV28 and TRBJ2-1; D call uncertain. V was cut by 2 bases and J by 0 bases, with 5 bases left in between. The germline V gene encodes CDR1 MDHEN and CDR2 SYDVKM. There are 14 residues in the CDR3. Together with reference TRBV28 and TRBJ2-1, the CDR3 gives the full variable domain: DVKVTQSSRYLVKRTGEKVFLECVQDMDHENMFWYRQDPGLGLRLIYFSYDVKMKEKGDIPEGYSVSREKKERFSLILESASTNQTSMYLCASSLLSSYNEQFFGPGTRLTVL.

The chain carries TRBV30 and TRBJ2-7; tentative D call: TRBD2 (6 bases). The germline V gene has CDR1 GTSNPN and CDR2 SVGIG (reference sequence). Trimming removed 3 bases from V and 1 base from J, with 16 bases in between. The CDR3 runs to 15 residues. The CDR3 bases are TGTGCCTGGAGCGAGACCGGGACTGGATCCTACGAGCAGTACTTC. Encoded protein: CAWSETGTGSYEQYF.

The chain recombines TRBV7-4 with TRBJ2-6, with 9 bases that match TRBD1. The CDR3 length is 21 residues. Germline CDR1 reads SGHVT; CDR2 reads SQSDAQ. The trim removed 10 bases at V and 1 base at J, leaving 23 bases unmatched. CDR3 region: CATSGDLRTGGAGSGANVLTF. The CDR3 coding sequence is TGTGCCACCTCGGGCGATTTGAGAACAGGGGGCGCGGGGTCTGGGGCCAACGTCCTGACTTTC.

The chain links TRBV19 to TRBJ2-7; a weak D match, TRBD2 (5 bases). Germline V lookup: CDR1 LNHDA, CDR2 SQIVND (reference sequence). CDR3 length: 13 residues. The V end lost 1 base, the J end lost 6 bases, and 10 bases lay between the germline ends. CDR3 sequence reads: CASSIAEGVEQYF. CDR3 sequence (DNA): TGTGCCAGTAGTATAGCTGAGGGTGTCGAGCAGTACTTC.

The J gene is TRBJ2-1, the V gene TRBV19; 9 nucleotides match TRBD2. CDR1 LNHDA and CDR2 SQIVND come from the germline V gene (reference sequence). The CDR3 length is 15 residues. Trimming took 8 bases from V and 0 from J; bases not matched to a gene: 5. For the CDR3, the DNA is TGTGCCAGTCGGACTAGCGACAGCTCCTACAATGAGCAGTTCTTC. Translating it yields CASRTSDSSYNEQFF.

The rearrangement uses TRBV19 and TRBJ2-7, with 9 positions matching TRBD1. CDR3 size: 16 residues. Germline V CDR1 and CDR2: LNHDA, SQIVND (reference sequence). Trimming cost V 8 bases and J 2 bases; bases outside gene matches: 13. CDR3 sequence reads: CASSARGQGFTYEQYF. The CDR3 DNA reads as TGTGCCAGTTCCGCCCGGGGACAGGGTTTCACCTACGAGCAGTACTTC.